What follows describes a single TCR beta chain. What it binds is not known. Unique molecular identifiers were used to barcode this TCRbeta library. TCRdb re-called the PCR reads through MiXCR, storing one row per CDR3 protein. The data contain roughly 570,000 distinct CDR3 sequences, over 25% of them singletons. The sample comes from a study of T-cell reconstitution after alpha-beta-depleted transplantation in children. The germline V and J ends were trimmed by 2 bases and 1 base, with 8 bases remaining between them. The CDR3 runs 13 residues. Germline V gene lookup returns CDR1 DFQATT and CDR2 SNEGSKA (reference sequence). Study-wide points: At day 60, the high TCRbeta diversity found in some patients originated from recipient T cells and thymic progenitors that had survived. One year after transplant, T-cell counts and diversity came mostly from newly produced T cells. After transplant, at about two months, alpha-beta T cells were reportedly derived from several hundred expanded graft clones.

This TCR derives from a boy under two years old with Wiskott-Aldrich syndrome, due to receive a stem cell transplant. The specimen comprised PBMCs, sampled before TCRalphabeta/CD19-depleted stem cell transplant. The chain recombines TRBV20-1 with TRBJ1-1, with D hard to call. CDR3 residues: CSARISGNTEAFF. The CDR3 nucleotides read TGCAGTGCTAGAATTTCAGGGAACACTGAAGCTTTCTTT.